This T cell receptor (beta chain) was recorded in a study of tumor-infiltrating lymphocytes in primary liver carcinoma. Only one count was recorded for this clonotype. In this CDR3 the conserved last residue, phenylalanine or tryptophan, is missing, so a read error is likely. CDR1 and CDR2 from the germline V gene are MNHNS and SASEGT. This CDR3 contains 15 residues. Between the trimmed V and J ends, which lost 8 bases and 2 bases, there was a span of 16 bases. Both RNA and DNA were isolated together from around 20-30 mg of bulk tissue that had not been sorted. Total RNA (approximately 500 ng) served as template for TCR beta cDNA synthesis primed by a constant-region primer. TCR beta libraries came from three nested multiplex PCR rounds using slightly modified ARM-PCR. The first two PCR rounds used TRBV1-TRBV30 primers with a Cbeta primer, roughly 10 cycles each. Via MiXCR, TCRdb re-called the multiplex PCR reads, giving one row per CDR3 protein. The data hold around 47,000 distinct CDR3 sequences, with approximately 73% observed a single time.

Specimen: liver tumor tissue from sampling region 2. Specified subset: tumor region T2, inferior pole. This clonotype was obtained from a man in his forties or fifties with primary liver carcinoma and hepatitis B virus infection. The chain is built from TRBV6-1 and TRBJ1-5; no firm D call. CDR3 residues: CASCRTGEGNQPQHY. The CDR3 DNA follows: TGTGCCAGCTGTCGGACGGGCGAGGGCAATCAGCCCCAGCATTAT.